The 19 T cell receptor beta chains below come from one sample, sequenced in a study of early T cells in non-severe SARS-CoV-2 infection. TCRdb fed the 5' RACE reads into MiXCR, producing one record per CDR3 protein. Of about 77,000 distinct CDR3 sequences in the sample, less than 20% were seen once. Material for sequencing was whole blood. Receptors originate from an adult who was a healthcare worker with PCR-confirmed SARS-CoV-2 infection or an uninfected control (not recorded which).

This clonotype turned up a few times. CDR3 nucleotide sequence: TGTGCCAGCAGTGCTGACAGGGGGAGCTCCTACGAGCAGTACTTC. Protein: CASSADRGSSYEQYF. The gene calls are TRBV7-9 and TRBJ2-7, with 9 bases identical to TRBD1. V lost 6 bases and J lost 0; bases outside the gene matches: 6. CDR3 length equals 15 residues. Germline CDR1 reads SEHNR; CDR2 reads FQNEAQ (reference sequence). The full variable domain, in which reference TRBV7-9 and TRBJ2-7 provide the parts outside the CDR3, is DTGVSQNPRHKITKRGQNVTFRCDPISEHNRLYWYRQTLGQGPEFLTYFQNEAQLEKSRLLSDRFSAERPKGSFSTLEIQRTEQGDSAMYLCASSADRGSSYEQYFGPGTRLTVT.

By share, this clonotype ranks as medium-sized. The chain recombines TRBV11-2 with TRBJ2-5, with TRBD2 as a possible D gene (6 bases). V shed 4 bases and J shed 1 base, with 19 bases lying between them. The CDR3 loop spans 17 amino acids. Germline V CDR1 and CDR2: SGHAT, FQNNGV. This CDR3 is CASSSRGLRRIQETQYF. CDR3 coding DNA: TGTGCCAGCAGCTCCCGGGGACTCCGTCGAATCCAAGAGACCCAGTACTTC.

A few counts support this clonotype. The chain carries TRBV10-2 and TRBJ2-7, with 9 bases that match TRBD1. Losses at the gene ends were 6 bases for V and 1 base for J; bases not matched to a gene: 7. CDR3 length: 15 residues. Germline V gene lookup returns CDR1 WSHSY and CDR2 SAAADI. CDR3 sequence (DNA): TGCGCCAGCAGGGGGAGGACAGGGGCGTCCTACGAGCAGTACTTC. It codes for CASRGRTGASYEQYF.

CDR3 DNA: TGTGCCAGCAGCCAACAGCGGGGGGGCAACACCGGGGAGCTGTTTTTT. Amino acids: CASSQQRGGNTGELFF. The chain uses TRBV3-1 and TRBJ2-2; 10 nucleotides align to TRBD2. CDR3 length: 16 residues. Trimming took 2 bases from V and 2 from J; bases not matched to a gene: 2. CDR1 LGHDT and CDR2 YNNKEL come from the germline V gene (reference sequence).

V and J are TRBV19 and TRBJ1-1, with no clear D. Germline V gives CDR1 LNHDA, CDR2 SQIVND (reference sequence). The CDR3 consists of 13 residues. V was cut by 1 base and J by 1 base, with 4 bases left in between. The CDR3 DNA sequence: TGTGCCAGTAGTATAGGGGGGAACACTGAAGCTTTCTTT. It translates to CASSIGGNTEAFF.

This clonotype was seen a handful of times. The chain combines TRBV14 with TRBJ2-3; D is tentatively TRBD1 or TRBD2 (5 bases each). The CDR3 runs 15 residues. V gave up 4 bases and J gave up 6 bases, with 17 bases separating them. Per the germline V gene, CDR1 is SGHDN and CDR2 is FVKESK. The CDR3 protein is CASSPLRRGEDTQYF. The CDR3, as DNA: TGTGCCAGCAGCCCCCTGAGGCGAGGGGAGGATACGCAGTATTTT.

This clonotype was counted a few times. This chain links TRBV7-9 with TRBJ2-1, with 7 bases matching TRBD1. Germline V CDR1 and CDR2: SEHNR, FQNEAQ (reference sequence). J gave up 7 bases and V 6 bases, and 9 bases lay outside the gene matches. The CDR3 has 14 amino acids. CDR3 in amino acids: CASRVGTAFNEQFF. CDR3 coding DNA: TGTGCCAGCAGGGTTGGGACAGCATTTAATGAGCAGTTCTTC.

This clonotype was observed a handful of times. The chain links TRBV3-1 to TRBJ2-2, with a tentative D call TRBD1 (6 bases). The germline V gene has CDR1 LGHDT and CDR2 YNNKEL (reference sequence). This CDR3 is built from 17 residues. V gave up 0 bases and J gave up 3 bases, with 14 bases separating them. The CDR3 reads CASSQEYGGLDTGELFF. The CDR3, as DNA: TGTGCCAGCAGCCAAGAATATGGGGGCTTGGACACCGGGGAGCTGTTTTTT. The variable domain in full, with the rest retrieved from reference TRBV3-1 and TRBJ2-2, is DTAVSQTPKYLVTQMGNDKSIKCEQNLGHDTMYWYKQDSKKFLKIMFSYNNKELIINETVPNRFSPKSPDKAHLNLHINSLELGDSAVYFCASSQEYGGLDTGELFFGEGSRLTVL.

This clonotype was detected a few times. The chain recombines TRBV7-6 with TRBJ2-1; TRBD2 matches at 7 bases. CDR1 is SGHVS, CDR2 FNYEAQ, per germline. The CDR3 is 15 amino acids. The ends lost 4 bases at V and 5 bases at J; junction bases unmatched: 8. The CDR3 protein is CASSYTPSGNNEQFF. For the CDR3, the DNA is TGTGCCAGCAGCTATACCCCTAGCGGAAACAATGAGCAGTTCTTC.

This clonotype has more than one count but fewer than ten. The chain carries TRBV6-5 and TRBJ1-2; the match to TRBD1 covers 8 bases. This CDR3 is 13 amino acids long. Trimming took 4 bases from V and 4 from J; bases not matched to a gene: 2. Germline V gene data show CDR1 as MNHEY and CDR2 as SVGAGI. The CDR3, as DNA: TGTGCCAGCAGTTTGGACAGGGTCTATGGCTACACCTTC. Translated, it gives CASSLDRVYGYTF.

This clonotype was detected a few times. This chain connects TRBV12-3 or TRBV12-4 to TRBJ2-1, with D maybe TRBD2 (5 bases). Trimming took off 2 bases at V and 0 bases at J, with 11 bases between the two ends. The CDR3 has 16 residues. The CDR3 DNA reads TGTGCCAGCAGTTTAAGGAGGCGGACCTCCTACAATGAGCAGTTCTTC. Protein product: CASSLRRRTSYNEQFF.

This clonotype has more than one count but fewer than ten. V usage is TRBV6-5 and J usage is TRBJ2-2; D not resolved. Germline CDR1 reads MNHEY; CDR2 reads SVGAGI. V lost 3 bases and J 0 bases, leaving 5 bases between the germline ends. The CDR3 is 14 amino acids. The DNA of the CDR3 is TGTGCCAGCAGTTATGACGCGAACACCGGGGAGCTGTTTTTT. It specifies CASSYDANTGELFF.

This clonotype was observed at least ten times. The chain is built from TRBV4-1 and TRBJ2-2; TRBD1 agrees at 8 bases. With V trimmed by 6 bases and J by 4 bases, 10 bases remained unmatched. CDR3 length: 16 residues. Germline V gene sequence: CDR1 MGHRA, CDR2 YSYEKL. DNA of the CDR3: TGCGCCAGCAGGTCAGGTTTTACAGGGGGCACCGGGGAGCTGTTTTTT. Its translation: CASRSGFTGGTGELFF.

The chain carries TRBV24-1 and TRBJ2-7; D is unclear. The CDR3 totals 13 residues. V lost 3 bases and J 2 bases, leaving 7 bases between the germline ends. CDR1 KGHDR and CDR2 SFDVKD come from the germline V gene. The chain's CDR3 is CATSDGVTYEQYF. The CDR3 region has the DNA TGTGCCACCAGTGATGGGGTAACCTACGAGCAGTACTTC.

A few counts support this clonotype. The rearrangement joins TRBV5-1 to TRBJ2-6, with 7 bases fitting TRBD1. Germline-derived CDR1 and CDR2 are SGHRS and YFSETQ. The trim removed 1 base at V and 1 base at J, leaving 8 bases unmatched. This CDR3 has 18 amino acids. The CDR3 protein is CASSLPQTGESGANVLTF. For the CDR3, the DNA is TGCGCCAGCAGCTTGCCACAAACAGGGGAATCTGGGGCCAACGTCCTGACTTTC.

This chain joins TRBV3-1 and TRBJ2-7; maybe TRBD2 (6 bases). Trimming left V 2 bases short and J 7 bases short, with 9 bases between. CDR3 length equals 12 residues. Germline assignment: CDR1 LGHDT and CDR2 YNNKEL (reference sequence). The CDR3 nucleotides read TGTGCCAGCAGCCAATGGGGACTTGAGCAGTACTTC. Amino acid sequence: CASSQWGLEQYF.

This clonotype was recorded at least ten times. The chain couples TRBV11-2 to TRBJ1-4, with D uncertain. This CDR3 contains 14 residues. CDR1 and CDR2 (germline): SGHAT, FQNNGV. Trimming cost V 3 bases and J 2 bases, with 7 bases left between them. CDR3 sequence (DNA): TGTGCCAGCAGCTTCAGTCGGACTAATGAAAAACTGTTTTTT. Translating gives CASSFSRTNEKLFF.

Only a few counts were recorded for this clonotype. The rearrangement joins TRBV19 to TRBJ2-7; D may correspond to TRBD1 or TRBD2 (7 bases each). This CDR3 is 13 amino acids long. V was trimmed by 5 bases and J by 7 bases, leaving 15 bases between them. Germline-derived CDR1 and CDR2 are LNHDA and SQIVND (reference sequence). CDR3 amino acids: CASSGHRGGEQYF. DNA for the CDR3: TGTGCCAGTAGTGGTCACAGGGGAGGGGAGCAGTACTTC.

This clonotype showed up just a few times. V usage is TRBV12-5 and J usage is TRBJ1-2; D unclear. Germline values: CDR1 LGHNT, CDR2 FRNRAP. The V end was cut by 2 bases, the J end by 2 bases, with 12 bases between. The CDR3 is 15 residues long. The CDR3 region is CASGLPPERNYGYTF. The CDR3 region has the DNA TGTGCTAGTGGTTTGCCCCCGGAGAGGAACTATGGCTACACCTTC.